This TCR beta chain was documented in a study of cytomegalovirus exposure and HLA in healthy donors. The overall study: The early release's HLA-typed donors yielded about 85 million unique TCRs. Whole-study findings and limits: Presence/absence comparisons presumed near-even sequencing depth among donors. According to an earlier analysis, most TCR beta V segments yielded productive rearrangements about 90% or about 30% of the time.

This PCR relied on a set of 60 Vbeta primers and 13 Jbeta primers. Assay used: immunoSEQ multiplex PCR; TCRdb lists only in-frame clones, some missing. In the table there are around 150,000 clones, 70% to 80% of which are singletons. This clone was recorded a few times. As yet, its antigen is unknown. Trimming shortened V by 2 bases and J by 0 bases, and 11 bases separated the two germline ends. Germline assignment: CDR1 SGDLS and CDR2 YYNGEE. The CDR3 length is 15 residues. The sequenced sample consisted of PBMCs. V gene TRBV9 combines with J gene TRBJ1-1; TRBD1 might be the D (6 bases). This receptor was obtained from a man aged 40-49 years in good health and CMV-seropositive. The CDR3 DNA reads as TGTGCCAGCAGCGTGATGGACAGTGTGAACACTGAAGCTTTCTTT. The encoded protein is CASSVMDSVNTEAFF.